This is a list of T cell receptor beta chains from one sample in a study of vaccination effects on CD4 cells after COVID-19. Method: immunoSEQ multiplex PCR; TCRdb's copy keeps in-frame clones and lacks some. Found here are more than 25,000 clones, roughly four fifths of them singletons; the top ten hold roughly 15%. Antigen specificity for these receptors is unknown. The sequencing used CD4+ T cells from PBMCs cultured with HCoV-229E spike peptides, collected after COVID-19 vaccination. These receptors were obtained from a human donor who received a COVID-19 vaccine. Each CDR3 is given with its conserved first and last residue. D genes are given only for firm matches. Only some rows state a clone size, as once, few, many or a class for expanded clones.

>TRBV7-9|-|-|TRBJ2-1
TGTGCCAGCAGCTTAGCACTAGCCGATATAAATGAGCAGTTCTTC
CASSLALADINEQFF
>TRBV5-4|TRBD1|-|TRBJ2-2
TGTGCCAGCAGCTTTCAGGGGGTCGTATCCGGGGAGCTGTTTTTT
CASSFQGVVSGELFF
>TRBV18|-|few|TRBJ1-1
TGTGCCAGCTCACCCGCTGGGAAGAACACTGAAGCTTTCTTT
CASSPAGKNTEAFF
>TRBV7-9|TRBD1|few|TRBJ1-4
TGTGCCAGCAGCTTAGGGACAGGGGGCGAAAAACTGTTTTTT
CASSLGTGGEKLFF
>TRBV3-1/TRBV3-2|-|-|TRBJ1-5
TGTGCCAGCAGCCACAGGGATCAGCCCCAGCATTTT
CASSHRDQPQHF
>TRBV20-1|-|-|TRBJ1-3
TGCAGTGCTAGTCCCGGAAACACCATATATTTT
CSASPGNTIYF
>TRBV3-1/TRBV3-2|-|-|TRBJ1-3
TGTGCCAGCAGCCAAGGGGTAAGGGGTTACGGAAACACCATATATTTT
CASSQGVRGYGNTIYF
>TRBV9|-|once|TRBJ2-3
TGTGCCAGCAGCGTAGCCTCGTTCGTTTCTACAGATACGCAGTATTTT
CASSVASFVSTDTQYF
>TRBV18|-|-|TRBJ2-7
TGTGCCAGCTCACCTGGCTCCTACGAGCAGTACTTC
CASSPGSYEQYF
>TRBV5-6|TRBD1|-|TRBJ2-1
TGTGCCAGCAGCCCGGGACAGGGGGCAGATGAGCAGTTCTTC
CASSPGQGADEQFF
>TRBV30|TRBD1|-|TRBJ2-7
TGTGCCTGGAGTGGGGACAGGTACTACGAGCAGTACTTC
CAWSGDRYYEQYF
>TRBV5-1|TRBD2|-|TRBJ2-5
TGCGCCAGCAGCTCTAGACTAGCGGGGGAGACCCAGTACTTC
CASSSRLAGETQYF
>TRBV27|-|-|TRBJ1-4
TGTGCCAGCAAATTAAACAGGGACGTGGGTGAAAAACTGTTTTTT
CASKLNRDVGEKLFF
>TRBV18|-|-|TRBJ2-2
TGTGCCAGCTCAGGGGCGATGGGAGTCGACACCGGGGAGCTGTTTTTT
CASSGAMGVDTGELFF
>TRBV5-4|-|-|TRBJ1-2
TGTGCCAGCAGCTCAACAGGCCGGAGCTATGGCTACACCTTC
CASSSTGRSYGYTF
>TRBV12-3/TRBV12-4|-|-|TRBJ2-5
TGTGCCAGCAGGCTTACGGGGACCCAGTACTTC
CASRLTGTQYF
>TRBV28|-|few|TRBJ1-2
TGTGCCAGCAGTGCCCGTCGACAGAGAACCTATGGCTACACCTTC
CASSARRQRTYGYTF
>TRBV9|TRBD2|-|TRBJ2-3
TGTGCCAGCAGCGTAGTGGGGGGGGCAGATACGCAGTATTTT
CASSVVGGADTQYF
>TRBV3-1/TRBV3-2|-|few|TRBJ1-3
TGTGCCAGCAGCCAAGGTACTTCTGGAAACACCATATATTTT
CASSQGTSGNTIYF
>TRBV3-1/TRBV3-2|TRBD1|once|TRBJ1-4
TGTGCCAGCAGCCTACAGGGGCCTGAAAAACTGTTTTTT
CASSLQGPEKLFF
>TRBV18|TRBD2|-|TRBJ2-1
TGTGCCAGCTCGATACAAGGGACTAGCGGTAACAATGAGCAGTTCTTC
CASSIQGTSGNNEQFF
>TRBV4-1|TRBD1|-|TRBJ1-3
TGCGCCAGCAGCCAAGAGAGGACAGGCTCTGGAAACACCATATATTTT
CASSQERTGSGNTIYF
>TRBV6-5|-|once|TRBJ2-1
TGTGCCAGCACCGCTAGGAACTCCTACAATGAGCAGTTCTTC
CASTARNSYNEQFF
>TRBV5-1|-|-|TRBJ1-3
TGCGCCAGCAGCAACGGGACCGCGGGAAACACCATATATTTT
CASSNGTAGNTIYF
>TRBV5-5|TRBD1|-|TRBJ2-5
TGTGCCAGCAGCGGGGGACAGGGGGCGGGTGAGACCCAGTACTTC
CASSGGQGAGETQYF
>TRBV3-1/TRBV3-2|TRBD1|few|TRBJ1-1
TGTGCCGCGCGGGACAGTGGGACTGAAGCTTTCTTT
CAARDSGTEAFF
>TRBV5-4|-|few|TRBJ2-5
TGTGCCAGCAGCTTGGTGGGCGGTCGTCGGGAGACCCAGTACTTC
CASSLVGGRRETQYF
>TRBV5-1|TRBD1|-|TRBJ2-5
TGCGCCAGCAGCGATCGAGGGACAGGAGAAGAGACCCAGTACTTC
CASSDRGTGEETQYF
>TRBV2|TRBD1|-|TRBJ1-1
TGTGCCAGCAGCCGATTGGGACAGGCGAACACTGAAGCTTTCTTT
CASSRLGQANTEAFF
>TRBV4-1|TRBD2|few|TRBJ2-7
TGCGCCAGCAGCCAACCCACTAGCGGGCTATCCTACGAGCAGTACTTC
CASSQPTSGLSYEQYF
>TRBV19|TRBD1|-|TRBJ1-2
TGTGCCAGTAGTATCAGTACAGGGGAATCCCCTCGCTATGGCTACACCTTC
CASSISTGESPRYGYTF
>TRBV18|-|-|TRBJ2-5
TGTGCCAGCTCACATGGACACCAAGAGACCCAGTACTTC
CASSHGHQETQYF
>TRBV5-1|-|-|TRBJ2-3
TGCGCCAGCAGCTTGGGCCAAATCACAGATACGCAGTATTTT
CASSLGQITDTQYF
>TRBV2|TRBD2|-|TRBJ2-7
TGTGCCAGCAGTGAAGGCTGGTCTAGCGGGGGCTACGAGCAGTACTTC
CASSEGWSSGGYEQYF
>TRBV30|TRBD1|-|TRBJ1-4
TGTGCCTGGAGGCCGCCGGACAGGGGGCTTGAAAAACTGTTTTTT
CAWRPPDRGLEKLFF
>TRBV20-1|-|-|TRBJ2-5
TGCAGTGCTAGTGGTAGGGCCTCGAGAGGAGAGACCCAGTACTTC
CSASGRASRGETQYF
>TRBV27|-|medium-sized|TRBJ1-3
TGTGCCACCCAGGGTTCTGGAAACACCATATATTTT
CATQGSGNTIYF
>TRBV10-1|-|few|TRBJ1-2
TGCGCCAGCAGTGAGTCAGGGACGCTCTATGGCTACACCTTC
CASSESGTLYGYTF
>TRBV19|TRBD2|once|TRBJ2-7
TGTGCCACCCAGACTAGCGGGGGGTACTACGAGCAGTACTTC
CATQTSGGYYEQYF
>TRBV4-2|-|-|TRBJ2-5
TGTGCCAGCAGCCAAGAGGGAGGGGGACTACAAGAGACCCAGTACTTC
CASSQEGGGLQETQYF
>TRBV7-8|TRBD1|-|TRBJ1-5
TGTGCCAGCAGCTTAAGGGGACAGGGGGCGCGGGTCAATCAGCCCCAGCATTTT
CASSLRGQGARVNQPQHF
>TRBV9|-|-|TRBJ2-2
TGTGCCAGCAGCCAGTCCGACCTTTACTCCGGGGAGCTGTTTTTT
CASSQSDLYSGELFF
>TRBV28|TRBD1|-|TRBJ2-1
TGTGCCAGCAGCGACGGAACAGGGGTGGTTGAGCAGTTCTTC
CASSDGTGVVEQFF
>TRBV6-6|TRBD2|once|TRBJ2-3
TGTGCCAGCAGAAACGGACTAGTCCTTACAGATACGCAGTATTTT
CASRNGLVLTDTQYF
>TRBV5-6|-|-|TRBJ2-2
TGTGCCAGCAGCTTGGCCCTGAACACCGGGGAGCTGTTTTTT
CASSLALNTGELFF
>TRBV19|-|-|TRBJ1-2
TGTGCCAGTAGTCGGGCGGCGAAGGATTATGGCTACACCTTC
CASSRAAKDYGYTF
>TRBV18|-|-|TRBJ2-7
TGTGCCAGCTCATCCACAACCGGGACACCTTACGAGCAGTACTTC
CASSSTTGTPYEQYF